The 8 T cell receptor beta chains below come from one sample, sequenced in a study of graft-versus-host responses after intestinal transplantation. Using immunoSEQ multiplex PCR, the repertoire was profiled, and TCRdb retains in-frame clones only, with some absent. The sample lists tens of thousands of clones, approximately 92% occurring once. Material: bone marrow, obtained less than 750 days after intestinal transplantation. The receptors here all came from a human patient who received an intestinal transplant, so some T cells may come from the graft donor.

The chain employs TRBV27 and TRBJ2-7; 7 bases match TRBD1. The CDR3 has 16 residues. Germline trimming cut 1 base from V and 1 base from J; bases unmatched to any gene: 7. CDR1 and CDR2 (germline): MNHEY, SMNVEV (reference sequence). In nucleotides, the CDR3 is TGTGCCAGCAGTTTATTTGCCGGGACAGCATCCTACGAGCAGTACTTC. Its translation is CASSLFAGTASYEQYF.

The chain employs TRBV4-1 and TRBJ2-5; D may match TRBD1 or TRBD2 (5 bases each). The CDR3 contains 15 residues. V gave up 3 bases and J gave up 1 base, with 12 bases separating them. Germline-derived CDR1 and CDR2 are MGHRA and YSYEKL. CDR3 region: CASSHGGGTQETQYF. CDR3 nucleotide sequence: TGCGCCAGCAGCCATGGTGGGGGAACCCAAGAGACCCAGTACTTC.

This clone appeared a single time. CDR3 nucleotides: TGTGCCAGCAGCTTACAGGGGGGGAACACTGAAGCTTTCTTT. It translates to CASSLQGGNTEAFF. V usage is TRBV11-2 and J usage is TRBJ1-1; 7 nucleotides agree with TRBD1. This CDR3 has 14 residues. V lost 2 bases to trimming and J lost 1 base; unmatched junction nucleotides: 1. Germline CDR1 is SGHAT and CDR2 is FQNNGV.

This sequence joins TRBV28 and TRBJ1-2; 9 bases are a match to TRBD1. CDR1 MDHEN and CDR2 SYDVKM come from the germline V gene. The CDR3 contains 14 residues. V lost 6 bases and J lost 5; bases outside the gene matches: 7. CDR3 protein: CASRPTGGIYGYTF. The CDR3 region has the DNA TGTGCCAGCAGACCGACAGGGGGGATTTATGGCTACACCTTC.

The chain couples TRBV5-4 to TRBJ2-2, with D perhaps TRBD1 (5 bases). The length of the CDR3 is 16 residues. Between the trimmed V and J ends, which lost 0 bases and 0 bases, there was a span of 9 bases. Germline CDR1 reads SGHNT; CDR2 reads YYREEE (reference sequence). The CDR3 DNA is TGTGCCAGCAGCTTGGAACCAGGGACGAACACCGGGGAGCTGTTTTTT. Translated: CASSLEPGTNTGELFF.

CDR3 region: CASSGGISYEQYF. CDR3 bases: TGCGCCAGCAGTGGGGGCATATCCTACGAGCAGTACTTC. The J gene is TRBJ2-7, the V gene TRBV10-1; a weak D match, TRBD1 (5 bases). With 4 bases removed from V and 1 base from J, the gap between germline ends came to 8 bases. Germline assignment: CDR1 WNHNN and CDR2 SYGVQD (reference sequence). The CDR3 length is 13 residues.

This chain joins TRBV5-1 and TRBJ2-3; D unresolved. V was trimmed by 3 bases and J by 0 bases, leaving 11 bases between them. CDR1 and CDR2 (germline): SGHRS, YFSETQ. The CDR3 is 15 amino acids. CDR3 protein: CASSSAPGSTDTQYF. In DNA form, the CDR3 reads TGCGCCAGCAGCTCCGCACCGGGCAGCACAGATACGCAGTATTTT. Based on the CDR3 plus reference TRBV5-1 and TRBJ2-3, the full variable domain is KAGVTQTPRYLIKTRGQQVTLSCSPISGHRSVSWYQQTPGQGLQFLFEYFSETQRNKGNFPGRFSGRQFSNSRSEMNVSTLELGDSALYLCASSSAPGSTDTQYFGPGTRLTVL.

The CDR3 sequence is CASTLYNEQFF. CDR3 DNA: TGTGCCAGCACCCTATACAATGAGCAGTTCTTC. This chain joins TRBV5-6 and TRBJ2-1; no clear D gene. The V and J ends lost 6 bases and 4 bases respectively, with 5 bases between them. The CDR3 runs to 11 residues. Germline CDR1 reads SGHDT; CDR2 reads YYEEEE.